This entry concerns a single TCR beta chain. The antigen is undetermined. Primers: 60 Vbeta forward and 13 Jbeta reverse. The protocol was immunoSEQ multiplex PCR, while the TCRdb copy is restricted to in-frame clones and leaves out a portion. Among around 120,000 clones, around 84% were seen once, and the ten largest hold roughly 6.1%. The sample is drawn from a study of cytomegalovirus exposure and HLA in healthy donors. Study-wide context: Of the donors genotyped, approximately 430 in all, over 80% fell in the Caucasian-associated ancestry cluster.

V dropped 1 base and J dropped 6; count of bases not matched to a gene: 11. Germline V lookup: CDR1 SGHVS, CDR2 FNYEAQ. The CDR3 extends over 18 amino acids. General study findings and limits: There were a few CMV-associated chains whose specificity for CMV antigens was confirmed in vitro. Indistinguishable V segments, including TRBV6-2 and TRBV6-3, were excluded. The study had only CMV serostatus as immune exposure information.

The clonotype comes from a woman aged 40-49 years in good health and CMV-seronegative. The chain couples TRBV7-6 to TRBJ1-5; 11 bases align to TRBD1. Sample: PBMCs. The CDR3 bases are TGTGCCAGCAGCTTAGAGTCGACCGGGACAGGGGGGCCTCAGCCCCAGCATTTT. This sequence encodes CASSLESTGTGGPQPQHF.